The TCR beta chain described here comes from a study of cytomegalovirus exposure and HLA in healthy donors. Broader study findings: In a later analysis, V- and J-gene trimming of beta chains associated with a DCLRE1C missense variant, replicated independently.

Comment on this clone: No antigen is known for it.

It was with 60 Vbeta and 13 Jbeta primers that the PCR ran. The data were produced by immunoSEQ multiplex PCR, yet TCRdb's version contains in-frame clones alone and is incomplete. Of around 64,000 clones listed, approximately 74% are singletons. V lost 2 bases to trimming and J lost 2 bases, with 14 bases between them. Germline V gene sequence: CDR1 SGDLS, CDR2 YYNGEE. There are 15 residues in the CDR3. This TCR was recovered from a woman aged 25 to 45 in good health and CMV-seropositive. Sequencing used PBMCs. This chain links TRBV9 with TRBJ2-7, with D possibly TRBD2 on 5 matching bases. CDR3 protein: CASSVQPGSTYEQYF. The CDR3 nucleotides are TGTGCCAGCAGCGTTCAGCCGGGATCGACCTACGAGCAGTACTTC.